These 21 T cell receptor beta chains were all obtained from the same sample, sequenced in a study of T cell changes during pregnancy in multiple sclerosis. Sequencing used immunoSEQ multiplex PCR; TCRdb keeps in-frame clones, though not all of them. The sample contains 85,000 to 90,000 clones, 94% of which appear only once. Sample: peripheral blood, taken after pregnancy. Every receptor here comes from a female donor in good health, enrolled as a control in a pregnancy study.

This clone turned up a few times. The rearrangement joins TRBV2 to TRBJ1-4; the match to TRBD1 covers 9 bases. In germline, CDR1 is SNHLY, CDR2 FYNNEI. V dropped 7 bases and J dropped 8; count of bases not matched to a gene: 5. The CDR3 is 13 residues long. In DNA, the CDR3 is TGTGCCAGCACCGGGACAGGGAGCGAAAAACTGTTTTTT. This sequence encodes CASTGTGSEKLFF.

The CDR3 loop reads CASSLDRGRVETQYF. The CDR3 DNA sequence: TGCGCCAGCAGCTTGGACAGGGGTAGGGTGGAGACCCAGTACTTC. V and J are TRBV5-1 and TRBJ2-5, with 7 bases identical to TRBD1. J was trimmed by 5 bases and V by 0 bases; bases with no gene match: 7. This CDR3 has 15 residues. Germline V lookup: CDR1 SGHRS, CDR2 YFSETQ.

V gene TRBV19 combines with J gene TRBJ2-5; no firm D call. Trimming left V 3 bases short and J 5 bases short, with 10 bases between. Germline V CDR1 and CDR2: LNHDA, SQIVND (reference sequence). The CDR3 runs to 13 residues. CDR3 sequence (DNA): TGTGCCAGTAGTATTTTCAGCGATGAGACCCAGTACTTC. It is translated as CASSIFSDETQYF.

This chain joins TRBV6-5 and TRBJ2-7, with 11 positions matching TRBD2. V was pared by 0 bases and J by 7 bases, with 8 bases of the junction left unmatched. The CDR3 is 16 residues long. Per germline, CDR1 MNHEY and CDR2 SVGAGI. The CDR3 sequence is CASSYSITSGSGEQYF. CDR3 coding DNA: TGTGCCAGCAGTTACTCGATCACTAGCGGGAGCGGAGAGCAGTACTTC.

The gene calls are TRBV11-2 and TRBJ2-7; D remains ambiguous. V shed 2 bases and J shed 3 bases, with 8 bases lying between them. There are 13 residues in the CDR3. Germline values: CDR1 SGHAT, CDR2 FQNNGV. The CDR3 DNA sequence: TGTGCCAGCAGCTTAAGTCCAGGCTACGAGCAGTACTTC. It codes for CASSLSPGYEQYF.

V and J are TRBV5-1 and TRBJ1-1, with 12 nucleotides matching TRBD1. Germline V CDR1 and CDR2: SGHRS, YFSETQ. The trim removed 2 bases at V and 3 bases at J, leaving 8 bases unmatched. The CDR3 loop spans 17 amino acids. CDR3 sequence (DNA): TGCGCCAGCAGCTTCGGGGACAGGGGGCGCCGGGACACTGAAGCTTTCTTT. It translates to CASSFGDRGRRDTEAFF.

For this clone: One end of the junction varies from germline; a read error may be responsible. The J gene is TRBJ2-7, the V gene TRBV28, with 7 bases fitting TRBD1. CDR3 size: 9 residues. CDR1 is MDHEN, CDR2 SYDVKM, per germline. Here the CDR3 reads CARADRADF. CDR3 bases: TGTGCCAGGGCCGACAGGGCAGACTTC.

Concerning this clone itself: In the same sample, other DNA sequences code for this CDR3. This sequence joins TRBV5-1 and TRBJ1-1; no reliable D call. Germline CDR1 reads SGHRS; CDR2 reads YFSETQ. V was cut by 1 base and J by 0 bases, with 7 bases left in between. This CDR3 is 14 amino acids long. The CDR3 spells CASSLSGMNTEAFF. CDR3 sequence (DNA): TGCGCCAGCAGCTTGTCCGGGATGAACACTGAAGCTTTCTTT.

The genes are TRBV5-1 and TRBJ2-7; TRBD1 matches at 9 bases. The CDR3 totals 15 residues. The V gene's germline CDR1 is SGHRS and CDR2 YFSETQ. V lost 3 bases to trimming and J lost 5 bases; unmatched junction nucleotides: 9. The CDR3 DNA reads TGCGCCAGCAGCTCCCAAGGGACAGGGTTCGACGAGCAGTACTTC. Its translation is CASSSQGTGFDEQYF.

V is TRBV4-1 and J is TRBJ2-1; no firm D call. Germline V gene sequence: CDR1 MGHRA, CDR2 YSYEKL. The V end lost 3 bases, the J end lost 1 base, and 16 bases lay between the germline ends. The CDR3 is 17 amino acids. Written as DNA, the CDR3 is TGCGCCAGCAGCCACCCGTTAGACTCTATGTCCTACAATGAGCAGTTCTTC. It encodes CASSHPLDSMSYNEQFF.

V gene TRBV2 combines with J gene TRBJ2-5; D is unresolved. Germline values: CDR1 SNHLY, CDR2 FYNNEI. The CDR3 sequence is 14 residues long. Trimming left V 10 bases short and J 0 bases short, with 15 bases between. The chain's CDR3 is CATSLNRDQETQYF. The CDR3 DNA reads as TGTGCCACCAGCTTAAACCGGGACCAAGAGACCCAGTACTTC.

V is TRBV10-3 and J is TRBJ1-5; possibly TRBD1 for D (5 bases). This CDR3 is 14 amino acids long. Germline V CDR1 and CDR2: ENHRY, SYGVKD. V was shortened by 10 bases and J by 2 bases, with 15 bases between the two germline ends. The CDR3 protein is CATQGYDGNQPQHF. In nucleotides, the CDR3 is TGTGCCACGCAGGGTTATGATGGCAATCAGCCCCAGCATTTT.

This clone has a single count. V gene TRBV18 combines with J gene TRBJ2-3; 9 bases are a match to TRBD1. Unmatched junction bases numbered 10, after V lost 5 bases and J lost 4 bases. Germline CDR1 and CDR2: KGHSH and LQKENI. This CDR3 spans 16 amino acids. CDR3 loop: CASSFLPGQGADTQYF. The CDR3, as DNA: TGTGCCAGCTCATTCCTGCCGGGACAGGGAGCAGATACGCAGTATTTT. The full variable domain, its missing parts supplied by reference TRBV18 and TRBJ2-3, is NAGVMQNPRHLVRRRGQEARLRCSPMKGHSHVYWYRQLPEEGLKFMVYLQKENIIDESGMPKERFSAEFPKEGPSILRIQQVVRGDSAAYFCASSFLPGQGADTQYFGPGTRLTVL.

The chain couples TRBV5-4 to TRBJ2-1; the D is unclear. The CDR3 has 14 residues. Trimming took off 2 bases at V and 2 bases at J, with 8 bases between the two ends. Germline lookup yields CDR1 SGHNT and CDR2 YYREEE (reference sequence). This CDR3 reads CASSFDKTYNEQFF. The CDR3 nucleotides are TGTGCCAGCAGCTTCGACAAGACCTACAATGAGCAGTTCTTC.

J is TRBJ2-7 and V is TRBV6-5; tentatively, D is TRBD2 (5 bases). The CDR3 has 11 residues. The ends were cut back, 5 bases at V and 8 bases at J, with 10 bases in the middle. CDR1 and CDR2 (germline): MNHEY, SVGAGI. For the CDR3, the DNA is TGTGCCAGCAGTGAATCGGGAAAGCAGTACTTC. Its protein is CASSESGKQYF.

V usage is TRBV13 and J usage is TRBJ2-1; 7 bases match TRBD2. Losses at the gene ends were 1 base for V and 15 bases for J; bases not matched to a gene: 3. Germline CDR1 PRHDT, CDR2 FYEKMQ (reference sequence). The CDR3 loop spans 11 amino acids. The CDR3 protein is CASSLERDRFF. The CDR3, as DNA: TGTGCCAGCAGCTTAGAGCGGGACCGGTTCTTC.

The gene calls are TRBV7-7 and TRBJ2-5; 7 bases fit TRBD2. CDR3 size: 13 residues. Trimming at V came to 7 bases and at J to 5 bases, leaving 7 bases not matched to a gene. Per germline, CDR1 SSHAT and CDR2 FNYEAQ (reference sequence). CDR3 sequence: CASKCGRCETQYF. The CDR3, as DNA: TGTGCCAGCAAGTGCGGGAGATGTGAGACCCAGTACTTC. The whole variable domain, remainder taken from reference TRBV7-7 and TRBJ2-5, is GAGVSQSPRYKVTKRGQDVTLRCDPISSHATLYWYQQALGQGPEFLTYFNYEAQPDKSGLPSDRFSAERPEGSISTLTIQRTEQRDSAMYRCASKCGRCETQYFGPGTRLLVL.

The rearrangement links TRBV15 to TRBJ2-1; D remains unclear. There are 12 residues in the CDR3. V was clipped by 1 base and J by 6 bases, with 4 bases between them. Germline lookup yields CDR1 LNHNV and CDR2 YYDKDF (reference sequence). The CDR3 region is CATSRGANEQFF. CDR3 nucleotides: TGTGCCACCAGCAGAGGGGCCAATGAGCAGTTCTTC.

This clone was seen a single time. V gene TRBV7-9 combines with J gene TRBJ2-1; 11 bases line up with TRBD2. The CDR3 consists of 17 residues. Germline CDR1 is SEHNR and CDR2 is FQNEAQ (reference sequence). Trimming took 1 base from V and 7 from J; bases not matched to a gene: 9. CDR3 loop: CASSLVVAGGPGNEQFF. The CDR3 DNA reads as TGTGCCAGCAGCTTAGTTGTAGCGGGAGGGCCAGGGAATGAGCAGTTCTTC.

The CDR3 DNA sequence: TGTGCCTCGGCGGCTAGCCATGAGCAGTTCTTC. Translating gives CASAASHEQFF. This chain connects TRBV30 to TRBJ2-1; tentatively, D is TRBD2 (5 bases). In germline, CDR1 is GTSNPN, CDR2 SVGIG (reference sequence). This CDR3 spans 11 amino acids. Deletions cut 7 bases from V and 8 bases from J, with 12 bases between.

The V call is TRBV2, the J call TRBJ1-1, with 7 bases identical to TRBD1. Germline values: CDR1 SNHLY, CDR2 FYNNEI. The V and J ends lost 5 bases and 7 bases, in that order; junction bases with no gene match: 4. The CDR3 is 12 amino acids. The CDR3 sequence is CASSQQGNEAFF. CDR3 nucleotide sequence: TGTGCCAGCAGTCAACAGGGGAATGAAGCTTTCTTT.